Following are 18 T cell receptor beta chains from one sample sequenced in a study of CD8 T cells in ankylosing spondylitis. General observations from the study: Characteristic, it appeared, of ankylosing spondylitis blood was a TCR beta motif of roughly eight highly homologous variants.

TCRdb ran MiXCR on the 5' RACE reads and lists one entry per CDR3 protein. The sample lists 350,000 to 550,000 distinct CDR3 sequences, around 26% occurring once. No cognate antigen is known for these TCRs. The sequencing sample was made of blood, either unsorted or a sorted T cell fraction (not recorded which). Receptors were obtained from a male donor with ankylosing spondylitis.

The chain carries TRBV24-1 and TRBJ2-1; 7 bases map to TRBD1. V was pared by 5 bases and J by 2 bases, with 8 bases of the junction left unmatched. The CDR3 sequence is 16 residues long. The germline CDR1 and CDR2 sequences are KGHDR and SFDVKD. For the CDR3, the DNA is TGTGCCACCAGTGGAGAGACAGGGTGGCCCTACAATGAGCAGTTCTTC. Translated: CATSGETGWPYNEQFF.

This sequence joins TRBV29-1 and TRBJ1-1; unclear D gene. Looked up from germline, CDR1 is SQVTM and CDR2 is ANQGSEA. The ends were cut back, 4 bases at V and 2 bases at J, with 8 bases in the middle. The CDR3 loop spans 12 amino acids. CDR3 region: CSVVELNTEAFF. The CDR3 DNA reads TGCAGCGTTGTAGAGCTTAACACTGAAGCTTTCTTT.

In its sample, this clonotype was seen many times. The chain joins TRBV12-3 or TRBV12-4 to TRBJ2-7; D not resolved. The V end was cut by 1 base, the J end by 4 bases, with 2 bases between. The CDR3 length is 11 residues. In DNA, the CDR3 is TGTGCCAGCAGTTTAGGGTACGAGCAGTACGTC. This encodes CASSLGYEQYV.

V gene TRBV14 combines with J gene TRBJ1-1; D gene ambiguous. V lost 2 bases to trimming and J lost 0 bases, with 4 bases between them. Germline-derived CDR1 and CDR2 are SGHDN and FVKESK. CDR3 length: 13 amino acids. CDR3 region: CASSQYLNTEAFF. The CDR3 DNA follows: TGTGCCAGCAGCCAATACCTGAACACTGAAGCTTTCTTT.

This clonotype was seen more than once but under ten times. The chain couples TRBV10-3 to TRBJ2-7, with D perhaps TRBD1 or TRBD2 (5 bases each). Trimming removed 5 bases at V and 2 bases at J, with 13 bases between. From germline, CDR1 is ENHRY and CDR2 SYGVKD. The CDR3 is made up of 14 amino acids. CDR3 in amino acids: CAISPGTAAYEQYF. The CDR3 bases are TGTGCCATCAGTCCCGGGACGGCGGCCTACGAGCAGTACTTC.

The rearrangement uses TRBV14 and TRBJ2-1, with 7 bases aligning to TRBD2. This CDR3 is built from 15 residues. The J segment lost 9 bases and the V segment lost 4 bases, leaving 12 bases of the junction unmatched. Germline lookup yields CDR1 SGHDN and CDR2 FVKESK. The DNA of the CDR3 is TGTGCCAGCAGCCGCGAGAGGGAGGGTTTTGCTGAGCAGTTCTTC. Translated, it gives CASSREREGFAEQFF.

The chain recombines TRBV7-2 with TRBJ2-3; D might be TRBD2 (6 bases). With 8 bases removed from V and 5 bases from J, the gap between germline ends came to 14 bases. This CDR3 region has 13 residues. In germline, CDR1 is SGHTA, CDR2 FQGNSA. CDR3: CASRLWGEDTQYF. In DNA form, the CDR3 reads TGTGCCAGCCGACTATGGGGGGAAGATACGCAGTATTTT.

This clonotype has more than one count but fewer than ten. J is TRBJ1-1 and V is TRBV12-3 or TRBV12-4; no clear D. CDR3 size: 11 residues. Trimming pared 8 bases from V and 11 bases from J, leaving 15 bases between. CDR3 sequence (DNA): TGTGCCAGCTCCCGGGCCCGGGGTGCTTTCTTT. Amino acids: CASSRARGAFF.

This clonotype was recorded a few times. The chain has TRBV20-1 and TRBJ2-1; TRBD2 matches 9 bases. Germline CDR1 DFQATT, CDR2 SNEGSKA (reference sequence). The CDR3 is made up of 16 amino acids. V lost 0 bases to trimming and J lost 11 bases; unmatched junction nucleotides: 14. The CDR3 DNA sequence: TGCAGTGCTAGAGACGGGGAGGTAGCGGGGGATAGCAAGCAGTTCTTC. The encoded protein is CSARDGEVAGDSKQFF.

The J gene is TRBJ2-1, the V gene TRBV10-3; tentatively, D is TRBD1 or TRBD2 (5 bases each). V lost 6 bases and J lost 13, with 25 bases in between. This CDR3 has 15 amino acids. Germline V gene sequence: CDR1 ENHRY, CDR2 SYGVKD. The CDR3 sequence is CAIRAGTSIGGHQFF. In DNA form, the CDR3 reads TGTGCCATCAGAGCCGGGACGAGTATAGGTGGGCATCAGTTCTTC.

This clonotype was counted between two and nine times. The V call is TRBV20-1, the J call TRBJ1-6; D is unclear. This CDR3 is built from 12 residues. CDR1 DFQATT and CDR2 SNEGSKA come from the germline V gene (reference sequence). V lost 3 bases and J 7 bases, leaving 7 bases between the germline ends. In DNA form, the CDR3 reads TGCAGTGCTAGTCCACAGAATTCACCCCTCCACTTT. It encodes CSASPQNSPLHF.

There are a few counts of this clonotype. The chain combines TRBV3-1 with TRBJ1-1; the D is unclear. Germline values: CDR1 LGHDT, CDR2 YNNKEL (reference sequence). The CDR3 is made up of 13 amino acids. The V and J ends lost 2 bases and 8 bases respectively, with 12 bases between them. In DNA, the CDR3 is TGTGCCAGCAGCCAACCCGGAGGGAGAGAAGCTTTCTTT. It specifies CASSQPGGREAFF.

The CDR3 DNA sequence: TGTGCCAGCAGCTTAGCGACAGCGGGAGTCAATGAGCAGTTCTTC. Translated: CASSLATAGVNEQFF. The chain links TRBV11-2 to TRBJ2-1; 8 nucleotides match TRBD2. There are 15 residues in the CDR3. Germline V lookup: CDR1 SGHAT, CDR2 FQNNGV. V shed 1 base and J 6 bases; nucleotides not matched to a gene: 5.

This clonotype was picked up one time. The V and J genes are TRBV6-1 and TRBJ1-2; 8 bases agree with TRBD1. Germline lookup yields CDR1 MNHNS and CDR2 SASEGT. The CDR3 is made up of 15 amino acids. V trimming: 5 bases; J trimming: 7 bases; junction bases outside the gene matches: 12. For the CDR3, the DNA is TGTGCCAGCAGTCTGGACAGGGCGAAGCAGGGTGGCTACACCTTC. It specifies CASSLDRAKQGGYTF.

The chain uses TRBV5-4 and TRBJ2-2; TRBD2 matches 9 bases. Germline V CDR1 and CDR2: SGHNT, YYREEE (reference sequence). The junction had 3 bases not matched to a gene; V was cut back by 0 bases and J by 0 bases. The CDR3 runs to 17 residues. The CDR3 spells CASSLDLAGANTGELFF. DNA for the CDR3: TGTGCCAGCAGCTTGGACTTAGCGGGGGCGAACACCGGGGAGCTGTTTTTT.

The rearrangement links TRBV20-1 to TRBJ2-2; D is possibly TRBD2 (6 bases). Germline values: CDR1 DFQATT, CDR2 SNEGSKA (reference sequence). The V and J ends lost 1 base and 0 bases respectively, with 12 bases between them. The CDR3 is made up of 16 amino acids. The chain's CDR3 is CSARVPSAPNTGELFF. CDR3 bases: TGCAGTGCTAGAGTTCCTAGCGCGCCGAACACCGGGGAGCTGTTTTTT.

This CDR3 is CASSPGTSGRYWYV. CDR3 DNA sequence: TGTGCCAGCAGCCCCGGGACTAGCGGGAGATATTGGTACGTC. The V call is TRBV5-6, the J call TRBJ2-7; TRBD2 matches 14 bases. CDR3 size: 14 residues. From germline, CDR1 is SGHDT and CDR2 YYEEEE. J lost 12 bases, V lost 4 bases, and 9 bases had no gene match.

The chain carries TRBV7-2 and TRBJ2-3; D may be TRBD2 (5 bases). V was pared by 1 base and J by 5 bases, with 7 bases between. The CDR3 length is 13 residues. The V gene's germline CDR1 is SGHTA and CDR2 FQGNSA. CDR3 residues: CASSLGSGDTQYF. Written as DNA, the CDR3 is TGTGCCAGCAGCTTAGGGAGCGGAGATACGCAGTATTTT.